This T cell receptor (beta chain) was profiled in a study of beta chain features in type 1 diabetes. Turning to the study itself: Sorted cells examined across all samples numbered approximately 100 million.

Expressed TCRB transcripts were sequenced, since all the RNA that had been isolated was reverse transcribed. Some clones are missing from TCRdb's copy, which holds only in-frame ones; the method was immunoSEQ multiplex PCR. The sample lists 200,000 to 250,000 clones, 9.6% seen once, with about 0.03% in the top ten. One heparinised blood draw, averaging about 120 mL, came from each donor. Every sorted population was more than 98% pure. The CDR3 extends over 17 amino acids. Germline V gene lookup returns CDR1 SGDLS and CDR2 YYNGEE. V shed 0 bases, J shed 7 bases, and the junction held 8 bases outside the gene matches. Of note for this clone: What it binds is not known.

Findings of the study overall: VDJ junctions from patients with type 1 diabetes contained fewer insertions and more deletions.

The chain joins TRBV9 to TRBJ2-2; TRBD2 agrees at 11 bases. The sample was naive CD4+ T cells from blood. This TCR came from a woman aged 18-30 years in good health. In DNA form, the CDR3 reads TGTGCCAGCAGCGTAGTAGCGGGGGGGCGTACTGGCGGGGAGCTGTTTTTT. Its translation is CASSVVAGGRTGGELFF.